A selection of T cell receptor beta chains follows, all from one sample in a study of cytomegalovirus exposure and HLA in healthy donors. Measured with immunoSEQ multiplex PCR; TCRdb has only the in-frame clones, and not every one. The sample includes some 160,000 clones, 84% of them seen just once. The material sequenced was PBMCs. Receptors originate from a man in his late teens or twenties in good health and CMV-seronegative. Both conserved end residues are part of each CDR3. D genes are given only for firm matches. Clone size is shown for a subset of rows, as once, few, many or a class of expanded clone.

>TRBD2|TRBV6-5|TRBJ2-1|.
TGTGCCAGCAGTTCTAGCGGGGGGGGCAATGAGCAGTTCTTC
CASSSSGGGNEQFF
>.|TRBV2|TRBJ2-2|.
TGTGCCAGCAGTGAAAGGGGTAGGACCGGGGAGCTGTTTTTT
CASSERGRTGELFF
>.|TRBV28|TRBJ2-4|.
TGTGCCAGCAGTTCCAACAGGGAATATGAGGGAAACATTCAGTACTTC
CASSSNREYEGNIQYF
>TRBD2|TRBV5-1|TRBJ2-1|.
TGCGCCAGCGGACTAGCGGGGAACTACAATGAGCAGTTCTTC
CASGLAGNYNEQFF
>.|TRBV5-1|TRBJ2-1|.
TGCGCCAGCAGCCCATCGGGGGTTAACTCCTACAATGAGCAGTTCTTC
CASSPSGVNSYNEQFF
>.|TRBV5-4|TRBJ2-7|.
TGTGCCAGCAGCTCCGCGGGACCAGCCTACGAGCAGTACTTC
CASSSAGPAYEQYF
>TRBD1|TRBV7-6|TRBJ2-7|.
TGTGCCAGCAGCGGACAGGGGTTGGAGCAGTACTTC
CASSGQGLEQYF
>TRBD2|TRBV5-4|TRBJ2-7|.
TGTGCCAGCACCCCGGTCGGGGGGGGAAGCGAGCAGTACTTC
CASTPVGGGSEQYF
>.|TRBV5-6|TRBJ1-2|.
TGTGCCAGCAGCTTGGGAGGTTATGGCTACACCTTC
CASSLGGYGYTF
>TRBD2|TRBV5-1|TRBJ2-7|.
TGCGCCAGCAGCTTAGGACTAGCGGGGACCGTCTCCTACGAGCAGTACTTC
CASSLGLAGTVSYEQYF
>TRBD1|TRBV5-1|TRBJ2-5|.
TGCGCCAGCCATGACCGCCGGGACAGGGTTGGGGGTAAAGAGACCCAGTACTTC
CASHDRRDRVGGKETQYF
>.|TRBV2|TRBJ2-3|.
TGTGCCAGCAGCGCTATAGGGGCCGATACGCAGTATTTT
CASSAIGADTQYF
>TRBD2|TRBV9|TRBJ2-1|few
TGTGCCAGCAGCGTAGTAGCGGGGGGCTACAATGAGCAGTTCTTC
CASSVVAGGYNEQFF
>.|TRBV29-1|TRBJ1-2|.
TGCAGCGTTGGGGCGACGGATGGCTACACCTTC
CSVGATDGYTF
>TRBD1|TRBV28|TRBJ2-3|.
TGTGCCAGCAGCCTCATCAGGGGGTCCCCCACAGATACGCAGTATTTT
CASSLIRGSPTDTQYF
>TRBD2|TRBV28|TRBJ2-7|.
TGTGCCAGCAGCCCTAGCGGGAGCTCCTACGAGCAGTACTTC
CASSPSGSSYEQYF
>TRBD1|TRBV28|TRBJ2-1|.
TGTGCCAGCACCGACAGGGGGCGACGGAATGAGCAGTTCTTC
CASTDRGRRNEQFF
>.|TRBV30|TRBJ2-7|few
TGTGCCTGGAGGGGGGTGGCAGCAGGGGCCCTCTACGAGCAGTACTTC
CAWRGVAAGALYEQYF
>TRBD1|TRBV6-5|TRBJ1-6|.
TGTGCCAGCAGGGGGGACAGGGGTTCACCCCTCCACTTT
CASRGDRGSPLHF
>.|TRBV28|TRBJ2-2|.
TGTGCCAGCAGTTTTGATAGTGGAGGGGAACCCGGGGAGCTGTTTTTT
CASSFDSGGEPGELFF
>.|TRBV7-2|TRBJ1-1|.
TGTGCCAGCAGCTTAGTGGGAGGGTTTGGGTATCGGGCGAACACTGAAGCTTTCTTT
CASSLVGGFGYRANTEAFF